The present TCR beta chain was sequenced within a study of vaccination effects on CD4 cells after COVID-19. The wider study: The second dose preceded post-vaccine samples by a median of 72 days.

Ahead of sequencing, the ViraFEST assay grew antigen-specific CD4+ T cells using viral peptide pools. CD4+ T cells were isolated after around 9 days of culture. Two-dose vaccination with either BNT162b2 or mRNA-1273 was given to the participants. IL-2 medium took the place of half the medium on both days 3 and 7. This CDR3 is built from 13 residues. The V gene end was trimmed by 9 bases and the J gene end by 4 bases; junction bases not matched to a gene: 7. Germline V gene lookup returns CDR1 SNHLY and CDR2 FYNNEI. Study-wide results and caveats: Just 1 of 255 vaccine-induced clones in healthy recipients was cross-reactive. At late timepoints after vaccination, vaccine- and infection-induced clones shrank markedly.

The method was immunoSEQ multiplex PCR; TCRdb's version includes in-frame clones alone and lacks a portion of them. The sample lists fewer than 25,000 clones, around 70% seen once, with 7% to 9.5% in the top ten. Notes on this clone: The antigen is not known.

The rearrangement links TRBV2 to TRBJ1-2; 8 nucleotides align to TRBD1. This TCR came from a human donor who received a COVID-19 vaccine. This sample comprised CD4+ T cells from PBMCs cultured with SARS-CoV-2 spike peptides, obtained after COVID-19 vaccination. DNA of the CDR3: TGTGCCAGGCGAGGGACAGGCATCTATGGCTACACCTTC. Amino acids: CARRGTGIYGYTF.